This T cell receptor (beta chain) was recorded in a study of vaccination effects on CD4 cells after COVID-19. Findings of the study overall: Only a few convalescent patients and no early post-infection timepoints featured in the study.

CDR1 is SGHVS and CDR2 is FNYEAQ in the germline V gene. V dropped 5 bases and J dropped 8; count of bases not matched to a gene: 15. This CDR3 has 16 amino acids. Before any sequencing was done, the ViraFEST assay used viral peptide pools to expand antigen-specific CD4+ T cells. A roughly 10-day culture period preceded the isolation of CD4+ T cells. Previously uninfected by SARS-CoV-2, the vaccine recipients also showed negative nucleocapsid antibodies. Culturing of 2 million to 2.5 million PBMC per well took place with around 9.6 IU/ml IL-2 and around 10 ug/ml peptides. Profiled with immunoSEQ multiplex PCR; TCRdb holds only in-frame clones, not every one. The sample holds tens of thousands of clones; approximately 71% are singletons and the top ten take 12%. A remark on this clone: The antigen remains undetermined.

The TCR sequence derives from a human donor who received a COVID-19 vaccine. The chain recombines TRBV7-6 with TRBJ2-7; 10 positions agree with TRBD2. The source was CD4+ T cells from PBMCs cultured with HCoV-OC43 spike peptides, collected before COVID-19 vaccination. Subset reported: HCoV-OC43 spike overlapping peptide pool stimulation. CDR3: CASSSGGSGRNFQQYF. The DNA of the CDR3 is TGTGCCAGCAGCAGCGGGGGTAGCGGGAGGAACTTCCAGCAGTACTTC.